This T cell receptor beta chain originates from a study of radiotherapy plus CTLA-4 blockade in lung cancer. Across the study: An objective response was seen in around 17% of patients, and disease control in 25% to 40%. Findings and caveats of the study: Expansion of tumor-derived TCR clones was observed in blood after radiotherapy plus ipilimumab.

The CDR3 extends over 15 amino acids. The germline V gene has CDR1 SGDLS and CDR2 YYNGEE. V was shortened by 4 bases and J by 0 bases, with 13 bases between the two germline ends. The data were produced by immunoSEQ multiplex PCR, yet TCRdb's version contains in-frame clones alone and is incomplete. The sample lists roughly 51,000 clones; around nine tenths were seen once. As to this clone: The antigen is undetermined.

The chain links TRBV9 to TRBJ1-1, with D hard to call. This material consisted of peripheral blood, taken from a patient treated with radiotherapy plus ipilimumab. The sequence was collected from a human donor with non-small cell lung cancer that progressed on radiotherapy plus ipilimumab. Some clones in this sample may be carry-over from other donors' samples. The CDR3 DNA reads as TGTGCCAGCAGCCCTTCCCTACAGTTGAACACTGAAGCTTTCTTT. Translated: CASSPSLQLNTEAFF.